This T cell receptor (beta chain) was captured in a study of blood T cell repertoires in COVID-19. As for the study in general: PBMCs, B-cell-depleted T cells, or T cells were the source of the cDNA or gDNA that made up the material.

CDR3 length: 15 amino acids. Looked up from germline, CDR1 is SGHTA and CDR2 is FQGNSA. J was trimmed by 6 bases and V by 5 bases; bases with no gene match: 10. In the authors' workflow: Amplifying reference gene primers gave estimates of nucleated cell counts. Using immunoSEQ multiplex PCR, the repertoire was profiled, and TCRdb retains in-frame clones only, with some absent. V and J calls and clone size follow that table, whereas D and trimming were derived from the DNA. The table records fewer than 150,000 clones, about 83% of them present only once. The sequence was obtained from a woman between 40 and 50 years old with acute or convalescent COVID-19. The sample taken for sequencing was peripheral blood. This chain links TRBV7-2 with TRBJ2-7; TRBD1 matches 10 bases. This CDR3 reads CASSARPGQGSEQYF. CDR3 in DNA: TGTGCCAGCAGCGCACGCCCGGGACAGGGGAGCGAGCAGTACTTC. The complete variable domain, with remaining parts taken from reference TRBV7-2 and TRBJ2-7, reads GAGVSQSPSNKVTEKGKDVELRCDPISGHTALYWYRQSLGQGLEFLIYFQGNSAPDKSGLPSDRFSAERTGGSVSTLTIQRTQQEDSAVYLCASSARPGQGSEQYFGPGTRLTVT.